These T cell receptor beta chains were read from a single sample in a study of blood T cell repertoires in COVID-19. Some clones are missing from TCRdb's copy, which holds only in-frame ones; the method was immunoSEQ multiplex PCR. The data show more than 65,000 clones, roughly 88% seen once. The sequenced sample was peripheral blood. The receptors were gathered from a woman in her 50s with acute or convalescent COVID-19. Each CDR3 is given with its conserved first and last residue. A D gene is named only where the DNA matches it firmly. The size of a clone is reported for some rows only, either as once, few or many, or as a class for expanded clones.

clone size	D gene	CDR3 length	J gene	V gene	CDR3 DNA	CDR3 protein
NA	TRBD1	16	TRBJ1-2	TRBV4-3	TGCGCCAGCAGCCCGACAGGGATTTTTTACAACTATGGCTACACCTTC	CASSPTGIFYNYGYTF
few	TRBD2	16	TRBJ2-5	TRBV11-1	TGTGCCAGCAGCCGGGGGGGGACTAGCGGGAAAGAGACCCAGTACTTC	CASSRGGTSGKETQYF
NA	TRBD2	15	TRBJ2-1	TRBV7-9	TGTGCCAGCAGCGGGGGACTAGCGTCCTACAATGAGCAGTTCTTC	CASSGGLASYNEQFF
NA	NA	13	TRBJ1-2	TRBV29-1	TGCAGCGCCGAGGAGGGGACGGGGAATGGCTACACCTTC	CSAEEGTGNGYTF
NA	NA	14	TRBJ2-7	TRBV19	TGTGCCAGTAGTTCCTACGGACGGGGCTACGAGCAGTACTTC	CASSSYGRGYEQYF
NA	NA	13	TRBJ1-3	TRBV28	TGTGCCAGTTCGACAGTCTCTAGAAACACCATATATTTT	CASSTVSRNTIYF
NA	NA	14	TRBJ1-5	TRBV27	TGTGCCAGCAGTCACCGGGATAGCAATCAGCCCCAGCATTTT	CASSHRDSNQPQHF
NA	NA	17	TRBJ1-4	TRBV6-2/TRBV6-3	TGTGCCAGCAGTTATCGGGAAATAGGTGCAACTAATGAAAAACTGTTTTTT	CASSYREIGATNEKLFF
NA	NA	16	TRBJ1-3	TRBV7-6	TGTGCCAGCAGCTTAGGTACAGGGAGCTCTGGAAACACCATATATTTT	CASSLGTGSSGNTIYF
NA	TRBD1	17	TRBJ1-2	TRBV4-3	TGCGCCAGCAGCCAAGATGTCGGACAGGGGTTGTACTATGGCTACACCTTC	CASSQDVGQGLYYGYTF
NA	NA	11	TRBJ2-7	TRBV25-1	TGTGCCAGCGGGGAGACCCACGAGCAGTACTTC	CASGETHEQYF
once	TRBD1	14	TRBJ2-1	TRBV11-3	TGTGCCAGCAGCTTAGGGCGTGCGACAGGGGAGCAGTTCTTC	CASSLGRATGEQFF
NA	TRBD2	15	TRBJ2-1	TRBV11-2	TGTGCCAGCAGCTTAGGAGCCCTCCAGCGGGGGGAAGGGTTCTTC	CASSLGALQRGEGFF
NA	TRBD1	17	TRBJ2-3	TRBV5-1	TGCGCCAGCAGCCAAGGGACAGCTTTTTACCTCACAGATACGCAGTATTTT	CASSQGTAFYLTDTQYF
once	NA	13	TRBJ1-5	TRBV18	TGTGCCAGCTCACCCCAGGGCAATCAGCCCCAGCATTTT	CASSPQGNQPQHF
NA	TRBD1	14	TRBJ2-2	TRBV29-1	TGCAGCGTTGGCCCGGGACAGGGATACGGGGAGCTGTTTTTT	CSVGPGQGYGELFF
NA	NA	15	TRBJ1-4	TRBV23-1	TGCGCCAGACGGGTATTAAGTATAACTAATGAAAAACTGTTTTTT	CARRVLSITNEKLFF
NA	NA	12	TRBJ2-7	TRBV7-2	TGTGCCAGCAGCTTCACGGGTCGGGAGCAGTACTTC	CASSFTGREQYF
NA	TRBD1	15	TRBJ2-7	TRBV6-5	TGTGCCAGCAGTTACTCCGGGACAGGGACATACGAGCAGTACTTC	CASSYSGTGTYEQYF
NA	TRBD2	14	TRBJ2-7	TRBV7-2	TGTGCCAGCAGCTTCAGGACTAGCCGGGGCGAGCAGTACTTC	CASSFRTSRGEQYF
NA	TRBD1	17	TRBJ1-6	TRBV5-4	TGTGCCAGCAGCTGGGGGACAGGAAGCTCCTATAATTCACCCCTCCACTTT	CASSWGTGSSYNSPLHF
few	NA	12	TRBJ1-4	TRBV18	TGTGCCAGCGCGAAGCGGGGTGAAAAACTGTTTTTT	CASAKRGEKLFF
once	NA	13	TRBJ2-5	TRBV6-2/TRBV6-3	TGTGCCAGCAGTTACGGGTTAGCGGAGACCCAGTACTTC	CASSYGLAETQYF
NA	TRBD1	13	TRBJ2-7	TRBV14	TGTGCCAGCAGCCCGCTGACAGGGTCCGAGCAGTACTTC	CASSPLTGSEQYF
NA	NA	12	TRBJ1-5	TRBV25-1	TGTGCCAGCAGTTACGGGAGTCAGCCCCAGCATTTT	CASSYGSQPQHF
NA	TRBD1	13	TRBJ1-4	TRBV11-2	TGTGCCAGCAGCTTGGACAGGGTTGAAAAACTGTTTTTT	CASSLDRVEKLFF
NA	NA	17	TRBJ1-4	TRBV5-6	TGTGCCAGCAGCCTTTACATCGGGACAAACCTTGTCGAAAAACTGTTTTTT	CASSLYIGTNLVEKLFF
NA	NA	14	TRBJ2-5	TRBV29-1	TGCAGCGTCCCGCCCGTTGGCAGGGGAGAGACCCAGTACTTC	CSVPPVGRGETQYF
NA	TRBD2	16	TRBJ2-1	TRBV2	TGTGCCAGCAGTGCGTCTAGCGGGGGGCCCTACAATGAGCAGTTCTTC	CASSASSGGPYNEQFF
NA	TRBD1	16	TRBJ2-7	TRBV9	TGTGCCAGCAGCGCAACCGGGACAGCGCCGACCGGCGAGCAGTACTTC	CASSATGTAPTGEQYF
NA	TRBD2	18	TRBJ2-7	TRBV10-3	TGTGCCATCAGTGGGACCTCCGCGACTAGCGGGAGGCCCTACGAGCAGTACTTC	CAISGTSATSGRPYEQYF
NA	NA	15	TRBJ1-3	TRBV6-5	TGTGCCAGCAGTTACGCAGGGCCCTCTGGAAACACCATATATTTT	CASSYAGPSGNTIYF
NA	NA	13	TRBJ1-2	TRBV7-2	TGTGCCAGCAGCTTAGGCAGAAGCTATGGCTACACCTTC	CASSLGRSYGYTF
once	NA	13	TRBJ2-7	TRBV7-7	TGTGCTAGCAGTTCCGACAGATGGGCCGAGCAGTACTTC	CASSSDRWAEQYF
NA	TRBD1	13	TRBJ2-5	TRBV19	TGTGCCACTATGCACAGGGGTGGGGTGACCCAGTACTTC	CATMHRGGVTQYF
once	TRBD1	14	TRBJ2-7	TRBV6-5	TGTGCCAGCAGGGACAGGGTTACGTCCTACGAGCAGTACTTC	CASRDRVTSYEQYF
NA	TRBD2	16	TRBJ2-2	TRBV7-3	TGTGCCAGCAGCCAAGCGGGGGGGATACTCACCGGGGAGCTGTTTTTT	CASSQAGGILTGELFF
NA	NA	15	TRBJ1-5	TRBV7-9	TGTGCCAGCAGCTTAGACACAGGCAGCAATCAGCCCCAGCATTTT	CASSLDTGSNQPQHF
NA	NA	15	TRBJ2-5	TRBV4-2	TGTGCCAGCAGCCAAGGTCGACAGGACCAAGAGACCCAGTACTTC	CASSQGRQDQETQYF
once	NA	13	TRBJ1-3	TRBV2	TGTGCCAGCAGTGCAAACTCTGGAAACACCATATATTTT	CASSANSGNTIYF
NA	TRBD1	15	TRBJ2-2	TRBV5-1	TGCGCCAGCAGCTACGACAGGGCGAACACCGGGGAGCTGTTTTTT	CASSYDRANTGELFF
NA	TRBD1	13	TRBJ1-3	TRBV6-4	TGTGCCAGGACAGGGGAGACGGGAAACACCATATATTTT	CARTGETGNTIYF
once	TRBD1	17	TRBJ1-6	TRBV2	TGTGCCAGCAGCACCGGGACAGGGGGCTCCAAAAATTCACCCCTCCACTTT	CASSTGTGGSKNSPLHF
few	TRBD2	14	TRBJ2-3	TRBV7-2	TGTGCCAGCAGCTTAGTACTAGCGGCAGATACGCAGTATTTT	CASSLVLAADTQYF
NA	TRBD1	14	TRBJ2-7	TRBV29-1	TGCAGCGTCTACCTGCGGGGACAGGGGAACGAGCAGTACTTC	CSVYLRGQGNEQYF
NA	NA	17	TRBJ2-5	TRBV7-2	TGTGCCAGCAGCTTAGAGGGGTTTTCCGGCGGACAAGAGACCCAGTACTTC	CASSLEGFSGGQETQYF
NA	NA	14	TRBJ2-7	TRBV6-6	TGTGCCAGCAGTTACTCCGGGGTATCGGGCGAGCAGTACTTC	CASSYSGVSGEQYF
NA	TRBD2	15	TRBJ2-1	TRBV18	TGTGCCAGCTCACCACCGGGACTAGCGGGGCCGGGGCAGTTCTTC	CASSPPGLAGPGQFF
NA	TRBD2	18	TRBJ2-2	TRBV25-1	TGTGCCAGCAGTGACCCTCGACCGGGACTAGCGGGAGCCGGGGAGCTGTTTTTT	CASSDPRPGLAGAGELFF
NA	TRBD1	14	TRBJ1-2	TRBV6-5	TGTGCCAGCAACGACGGGACAGGGGGGTATAGCTACACCTTC	CASNDGTGGYSYTF
NA	TRBD1	17	TRBJ2-3	TRBV19	TGTGCCAGTAGTGTGCGGGGACAGGGGGCTAAGCTCCTGACGCAGTATTTT	CASSVRGQGAKLLTQYF
few	NA	18	TRBJ1-4	TRBV21-1	TGTGCCAGCAGTCCCCCGGTTCTAACAGGGGGCGATTCGGAAAAACTGTTTTTT	CASSPPVLTGGDSEKLFF
once	NA	17	TRBJ2-4	TRBV6-4	TGTGCCAGCAGTGGCCCGGGAGCCAACTGCCCAAAAAACATTCAGTACTTC	CASSGPGANCPKNIQYF
NA	TRBD1	13	TRBJ1-1	TRBV12-3/TRBV12-4	TGTGCCAGCAGGGGGGACAGGGTGACTGAAGCTTTCTTT	CASRGDRVTEAFF